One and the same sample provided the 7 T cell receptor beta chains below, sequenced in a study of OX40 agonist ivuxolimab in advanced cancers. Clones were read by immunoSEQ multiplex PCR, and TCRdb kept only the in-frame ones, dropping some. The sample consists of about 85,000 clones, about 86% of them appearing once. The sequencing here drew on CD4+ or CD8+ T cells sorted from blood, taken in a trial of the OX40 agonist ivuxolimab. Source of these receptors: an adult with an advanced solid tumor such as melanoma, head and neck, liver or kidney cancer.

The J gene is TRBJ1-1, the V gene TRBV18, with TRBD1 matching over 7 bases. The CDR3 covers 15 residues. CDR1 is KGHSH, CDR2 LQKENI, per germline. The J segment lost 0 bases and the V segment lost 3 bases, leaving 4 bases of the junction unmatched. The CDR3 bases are TGTGCCAGCTCACCGGGGACAGCTATGAACACTGAAGCTTTCTTT. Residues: CASSPGTAMNTEAFF. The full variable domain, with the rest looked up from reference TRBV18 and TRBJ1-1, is NAGVMQNPRHLVRRRGQEARLRCSPMKGHSHVYWYRQLPEEGLKFMVYLQKENIIDESGMPKERFSAEFPKEGPSILRIQQVVRGDSAAYFCASSPGTAMNTEAFFGQGTRLTVV.

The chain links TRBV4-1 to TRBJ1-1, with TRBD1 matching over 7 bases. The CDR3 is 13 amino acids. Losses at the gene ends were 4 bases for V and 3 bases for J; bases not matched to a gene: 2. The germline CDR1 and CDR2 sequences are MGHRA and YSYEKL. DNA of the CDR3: TGCGCCAGCAGCCGGCAGGGGGACACTGAAGCTTTCTTT. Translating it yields CASSRQGDTEAFF.

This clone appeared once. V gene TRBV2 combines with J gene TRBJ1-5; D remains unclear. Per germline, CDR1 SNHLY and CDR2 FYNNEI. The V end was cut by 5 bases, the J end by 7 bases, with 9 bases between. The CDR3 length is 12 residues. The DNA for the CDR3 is TGTGCCAGCAGTCCGGGCGGGCAGCCCCAGCATTTT. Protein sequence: CASSPGGQPQHF.

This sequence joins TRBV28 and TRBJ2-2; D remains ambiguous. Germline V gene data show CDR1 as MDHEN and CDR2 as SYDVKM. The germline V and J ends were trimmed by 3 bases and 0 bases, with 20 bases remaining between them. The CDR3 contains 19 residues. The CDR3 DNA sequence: TGTGCCAGCAGTTTCTTCGCGGTACTCCGTAAGACGAACACCGGGGAGCTGTTTTTT. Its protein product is CASSFFAVLRKTNTGELFF.

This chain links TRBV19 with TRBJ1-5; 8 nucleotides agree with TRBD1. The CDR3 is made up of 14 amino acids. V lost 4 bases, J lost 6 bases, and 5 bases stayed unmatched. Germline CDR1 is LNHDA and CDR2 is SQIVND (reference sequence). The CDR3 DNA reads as TGTGCCAGTAGTACAACAGGGGGTGGTCAGCCCCAGCATTTT. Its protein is CASSTTGGGQPQHF.

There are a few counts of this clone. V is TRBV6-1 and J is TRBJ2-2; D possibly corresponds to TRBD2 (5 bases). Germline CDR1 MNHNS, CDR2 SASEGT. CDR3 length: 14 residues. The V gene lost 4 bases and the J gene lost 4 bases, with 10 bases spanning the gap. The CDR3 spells CASSVLSGTGELFF. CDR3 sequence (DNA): TGTGCCAGCAGTGTCCTGAGCGGCACCGGGGAGCTGTTTTTT.

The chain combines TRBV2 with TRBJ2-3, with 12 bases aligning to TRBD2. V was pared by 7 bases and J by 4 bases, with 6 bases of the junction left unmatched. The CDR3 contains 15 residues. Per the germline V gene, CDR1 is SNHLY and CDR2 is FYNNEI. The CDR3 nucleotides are TGTGCCAGCATCCGGACTAGCGGGGTGGCAGATACGCAGTATTTT. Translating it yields CASIRTSGVADTQYF.